The 5 T cell receptor beta chains in this list originate from one sample, sequenced in a study of T cell repertoires in cytomegalovirus infection. TCRdb reprocessed the reads with MiXCR, giving one entry per CDR3 protein. The table has under 250,000 distinct CDR3 sequences, 6% to 8% seen once. The specimen was PBMCs. These receptors were obtained from a human donor in good health (CMV status not recorded). Some clones in this sample may be carry-over from other donors' samples.

There are many counts of this clonotype. The rearrangement joins TRBV5-4 to TRBJ1-1; the D gene is possibly TRBD1 (5 bases). Germline V gives CDR1 SGHNT, CDR2 YYREEE (reference sequence). There are 15 residues in the CDR3. V was shortened by 1 base and J by 0 bases, with 10 bases between the two germline ends. Written as DNA, the CDR3 is TGTGCCAGCAGCTTGCCGGGGGACTTGAACACTGAAGCTTTCTTT. Amino acid sequence: CASSLPGDLNTEAFF.

This clonotype was seen many times. The chain employs TRBV28 and TRBJ2-5; the D gene could be TRBD1 or TRBD2 (5 bases each). Germline loops: CDR1 MDHEN, CDR2 SYDVKM. The CDR3 loop spans 20 amino acids. The germline V and J ends were trimmed by 1 base and 1 base, with 25 bases remaining between them. The chain's CDR3 is CASSLLAFGGARLPQETQYF. The CDR3 DNA reads TGTGCCAGCAGTTTATTGGCTTTTGGGGGAGCGAGACTTCCCCAAGAGACCCAGTACTTC.

This clonotype was detected ten times or more. DNA for the CDR3: TGCAGTGCTGCGAGAATCAGTGAGGATCAGCCCCAGCATTTT. This codes for CSAARISEDQPQHF. V gene TRBV20-1 combines with J gene TRBJ1-5; D gene unclear. This CDR3 comprises 14 residues. In germline, CDR1 is DFQATT, CDR2 SNEGSKA (reference sequence). V was pared by 5 bases and J by 5 bases, with 16 bases between.

This clonotype was picked up many times. This rearrangement joins TRBV6-5 to TRBJ1-1; no clear D. The germline V gene has CDR1 MNHEY and CDR2 SVGAGI. The CDR3 sequence is 13 residues long. V shed 0 bases and J shed 4 bases, with 6 bases lying between them. DNA of the CDR3: TGTGCCAGCAGTTACTCGGAGGGCACTGAAGCTTTCTTT. As protein: CASSYSEGTEAFF.

In its sample, this clonotype was seen many times. This sequence joins TRBV29-1 and TRBJ2-7; the match to TRBD2 covers 8 bases. Germline V gene sequence: CDR1 SQVTM, CDR2 ANQGSEA. The CDR3 is 12 residues long. V dropped 5 bases and J dropped 2; count of bases not matched to a gene: 2. The CDR3 bases are TGCAGCGTTTCGGGAGGGACCTACGAGCAGTACTTC. It is translated as CSVSGGTYEQYF.